The 20 T cell receptor beta chains below were found in one sample sequenced in a study of T-cell memory formation after mild COVID-19. TCRdb called the 5' RACE reads again in MiXCR, with one record for every CDR3 protein. This table has 90,000 to 120,000 distinct CDR3 sequences, roughly a sixth appearing once. Source material: PBMCs or a T cell subset sorted from them (not recorded which). These receptors came from a man aged 18 to 29 who had mild COVID-19 (a few samples of this study predate the infection). Cell type and time point are not known.

This clonotype has ten or more counts. V and J are TRBV12-3 or TRBV12-4 and TRBJ2-3; TRBD2 might be the D (6 bases). Trimming cost V 5 bases and J 4 bases, with 13 bases left between them. The CDR3 totals 14 residues. The CDR3 is CASSAGNRADTQYF. The CDR3 bases are TGTGCCAGCAGTGCGGGGAATAGGGCAGATACGCAGTATTTT.

The V and J genes are TRBV24-1 and TRBJ1-2; 10 bases are a match to TRBD1. V shed 3 bases and J 6 bases; nucleotides not matched to a gene: 6. The CDR3 runs to 15 residues. Germline values: CDR1 KGHDR, CDR2 SFDVKD. The CDR3 loop reads CATSDQTGGNDGYTF. CDR3 bases: TGTGCCACCAGTGATCAGACAGGGGGCAACGATGGCTACACCTTC.

The V gene is TRBV7-2, the J gene TRBJ2-6; perhaps TRBD1 as D (6 bases). Germline V gives CDR1 SGHTA, CDR2 FQGNSA. The CDR3 covers 15 residues. The V end was cut by 4 bases, the J end by 2 bases, with 9 bases between. The CDR3 sequence: CASSSTGTGANVLTF. The CDR3 nucleotides are TGTGCCAGCAGCTCCACAGGGACTGGGGCCAACGTCCTGACTTTC.

A few counts support this clonotype. V is TRBV5-1 and J is TRBJ1-1, with 7 positions matching TRBD1. This CDR3 comprises 15 residues. Germline V gene data show CDR1 as SGHRS and CDR2 as YFSETQ. Trimming removed 4 bases from V and 4 bases from J; junction bases left unmatched: 10. The CDR3 here is CASSNLQGSGTEAFF. In DNA, the CDR3 is TGCGCCAGCAGCAACCTACAGGGGTCGGGCACTGAAGCTTTCTTT.

The chain recombines TRBV20-1 with TRBJ2-1, with TRBD2 matching over 12 bases. The V segment lost 1 base and the J segment 9 bases; nucleotides outside the gene matches: 19. Germline V gives CDR1 DFQATT, CDR2 SNEGSKA (reference sequence). CDR3 length: 19 residues. The CDR3 nucleotides are TGCAGTGCTAGAGTCGGCGTAGGGGCTAGCGGGGGGGCAACGGGTGAGCAGTTCTTC. It is translated as CSARVGVGASGGATGEQFF.

The V call is TRBV10-3, the J call TRBJ2-5; D is unresolved. The CDR3 spans 12 residues. The ends were cut back, 5 bases at V and 5 bases at J, with 9 bases in the middle. Germline V CDR1 and CDR2: ENHRY, SYGVKD. The CDR3 region has the DNA TGTGCCATCAGTTCCGAAGGGGAGACCCAGTACTTC. This gives the protein CAISSEGETQYF.

In this sample, this clonotype turned up a few times. The V call is TRBV12-3 or TRBV12-4, the J call TRBJ2-5, with D possibly matching TRBD1 (6 bases). There are 13 residues in the CDR3. Trimming shortened V by 5 bases and J by 5 bases, and 12 bases separated the two germline ends. The CDR3 spells CASSDRRRETQYF. In DNA form, the CDR3 reads TGTGCCAGCAGTGACAGGAGGAGGGAGACCCAGTACTTC.

Ten or more counts support this clonotype. The chain is built from TRBV11-2 and TRBJ2-2; no reliable D call. The CDR3 sequence is 15 residues long. The V gene lost 0 bases and the J gene lost 0 bases, with 5 bases spanning the gap. The germline CDR1 and CDR2 sequences are SGHAT and FQNNGV. CDR3 nucleotide sequence: TGTGCCAGCAGCTTAGATACAGCGAACACCGGGGAGCTGTTTTTT. It is translated as CASSLDTANTGELFF.

This clonotype was observed a single time. The rearrangement uses TRBV20-1 and TRBJ1-2, with a tentative D call TRBD1 (6 bases). Germline V CDR1 and CDR2: DFQATT, SNEGSKA (reference sequence). The length of the CDR3 is 14 residues. Trimming removed 5 bases from V and 4 bases from J, with 17 bases in between. The CDR3 DNA reads TGCAGTGCTCCGGGACAACCCCCGTCCTATGGCTACACCTTC. Translated, it gives CSAPGQPPSYGYTF.

The chain is built from TRBV23-1 and TRBJ2-3; D may be TRBD1 or TRBD2 (5 bases each). TRBV23-1 is an open reading frame whose function is uncertain. The CDR3 has 15 residues. The germline V and J ends were trimmed by 4 bases and 0 bases, with 11 bases remaining between them. CDR3 in amino acids: CASSPRGPSTDTQYF. Written as DNA, the CDR3 is TGCGCCAGCAGTCCCCGGGGCCCTAGCACAGATACGCAGTATTTT.

This clonotype has a handful of counts. The CDR3 DNA is TGTGCCAGCTCCGAACCGGGGCCGCAGTTCTTC. It specifies CASSEPGPQFF. The chain carries TRBV18 and TRBJ2-1; D may be TRBD1 or TRBD2 (5 bases each). In germline, CDR1 is KGHSH, CDR2 LQKENI. Trimming took 6 bases from V and 12 from J, leaving 12 bases between them. The CDR3 is 11 residues long.

The chain carries TRBV5-4 and TRBJ1-6, with D tentatively TRBD1 (6 bases). V was clipped by 5 bases and J by 8 bases, with 11 bases between them. Per the germline V gene, CDR1 is SGHNT and CDR2 is YYREEE (reference sequence). This CDR3 is 13 amino acids long. The CDR3 nucleotides are TGTGCCAGCAGTCAGAACAGGGATTCACCCCTCCACTTT. As protein: CASSQNRDSPLHF.

V is TRBV5-6 and J is TRBJ1-2; weak D call: TRBD1 (5 bases). The V gene's germline CDR1 is SGHDT and CDR2 YYEEEE. CDR3 length equals 12 residues. The germline V and J ends were trimmed by 3 bases and 13 bases, with 16 bases remaining between them. The CDR3 loop reads CASSSPGTVSTF. The CDR3 bases are TGTGCCAGCAGCTCACCCGGGACCGTCTCCACCTTC.

This clonotype was recorded a few times. The rearrangement links TRBV4-2 to TRBJ2-4, with TRBD2 matching over 9 bases. The CDR3 consists of 15 residues. Germline trimming cut 4 bases from V and 0 bases from J; bases unmatched to any gene: 1. Germline CDR1 and CDR2: LGHNA and YNFKEQ. This CDR3 is CASSLAGEAKNIQYF. The CDR3 DNA follows: TGTGCCAGCAGCCTAGCGGGGGAAGCCAAAAACATTCAGTACTTC.

This chain links TRBV10-3 with TRBJ2-6; D ambiguous. CDR3 length equals 14 residues. V dropped 6 bases and J dropped 0 bases, with 6 bases sitting between them. CDR1 is ENHRY, CDR2 SYGVKD, per germline. As DNA, the CDR3 is TGTGCCATCAGCGTAACCTCTGGGGCCAACGTCCTGACTTTC. Translation gives CAISVTSGANVLTF.

This clonotype was observed a few times. The chain uses TRBV6-5 and TRBJ2-5; unclear D gene. Germline assignment: CDR1 MNHEY and CDR2 SVGAGI. Trimming removed 6 bases from V and 5 bases from J, with 13 bases in between. The CDR3 totals 13 residues. The CDR3 region is CASRRTLSETQYF. DNA of the CDR3: TGTGCCAGCAGACGGACGTTGAGCGAGACCCAGTACTTC.

The chain joins TRBV5-1 to TRBJ2-3; D unresolved. Germline CDR1 reads SGHRS; CDR2 reads YFSETQ. The CDR3 loop spans 15 amino acids. Trimming left V 6 bases short and J 2 bases short, with 16 bases between. The CDR3 is CASTFRPDFTDTQYF. The CDR3 nucleotides read TGCGCCAGCACATTCCGACCCGATTTCACAGATACGCAGTATTTT.

Only a few counts were recorded for this clonotype. The chain combines TRBV27 with TRBJ2-3, with a tentative D call TRBD2 (6 bases). CDR3 length equals 17 residues. Trimming cost V 3 bases and J 5 bases, with 21 bases left between them. Germline CDR1 MNHEY, CDR2 SMNVEV (reference sequence). CDR3 nucleotide sequence: TGTGCCAGCAGTTTGCATGGCGCCATCCCGGGACTAGATACGCAGTATTTT. Translating gives CASSLHGAIPGLDTQYF.

The chain links TRBV29-1 to TRBJ2-5, with D possibly matching TRBD2 (5 bases). The CDR3 runs 14 residues. The V and J ends lost 0 bases and 5 bases respectively, with 13 bases between them. Germline V gene data show CDR1 as SQVTM and CDR2 as ANQGSEA. The CDR3 sequence is CSVEEAGVGETQYF. CDR3 sequence (DNA): TGCAGCGTTGAAGAGGCCGGGGTCGGGGAGACCCAGTACTTC.

V is TRBV7-2 and J is TRBJ1-1; 7 nucleotides agree with TRBD1. This CDR3 has 16 residues. CDR1 and CDR2 from the germline V gene are SGHTA and FQGNSA. The J segment lost 4 bases and the V segment lost 5 bases, leaving 13 bases of the junction unmatched. The CDR3 DNA reads as TGTGCCAGCAGCCCCTACAGGGGCGCCCTTCCCACTGAAGCTTTCTTT. This gives the protein CASSPYRGALPTEAFF.